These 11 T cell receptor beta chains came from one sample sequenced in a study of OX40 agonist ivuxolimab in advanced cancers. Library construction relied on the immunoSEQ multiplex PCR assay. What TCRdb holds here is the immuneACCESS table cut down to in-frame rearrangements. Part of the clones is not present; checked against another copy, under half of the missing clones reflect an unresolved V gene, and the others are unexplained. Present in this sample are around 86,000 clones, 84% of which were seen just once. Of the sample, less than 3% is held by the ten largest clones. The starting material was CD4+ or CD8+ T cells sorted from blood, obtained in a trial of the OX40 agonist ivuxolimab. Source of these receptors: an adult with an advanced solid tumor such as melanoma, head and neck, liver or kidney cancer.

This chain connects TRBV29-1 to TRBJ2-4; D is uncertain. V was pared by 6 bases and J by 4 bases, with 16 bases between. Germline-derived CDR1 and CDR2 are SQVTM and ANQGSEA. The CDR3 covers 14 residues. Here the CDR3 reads CSVVGLDGKNIQYF. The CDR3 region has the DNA TGCAGCGTCGTGGGTTTGGACGGAAAAAACATTCAGTACTTC.

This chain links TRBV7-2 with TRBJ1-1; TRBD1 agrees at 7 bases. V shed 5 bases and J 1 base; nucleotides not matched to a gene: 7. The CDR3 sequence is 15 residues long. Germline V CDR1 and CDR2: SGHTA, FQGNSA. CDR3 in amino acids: CASSQGGAQNTEAFF. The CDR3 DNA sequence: TGTGCCAGCAGCCAGGGGGGGGCACAGAACACTGAAGCTTTCTTT.

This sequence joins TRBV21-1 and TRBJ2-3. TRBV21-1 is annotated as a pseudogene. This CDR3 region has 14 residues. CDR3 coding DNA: TGTGCCAGCAGCAAAGGGGTTCCCACAGATACGCAGTATTTT. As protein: CASSKGVPTDTQYF.

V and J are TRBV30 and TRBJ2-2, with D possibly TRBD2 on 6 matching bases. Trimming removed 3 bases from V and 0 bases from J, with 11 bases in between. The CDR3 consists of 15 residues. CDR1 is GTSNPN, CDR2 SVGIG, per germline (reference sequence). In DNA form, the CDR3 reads TGTGCCTGGAGGGTACCGGGGGCGAACACCGGGGAGCTGTTTTTT. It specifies CAWRVPGANTGELFF.

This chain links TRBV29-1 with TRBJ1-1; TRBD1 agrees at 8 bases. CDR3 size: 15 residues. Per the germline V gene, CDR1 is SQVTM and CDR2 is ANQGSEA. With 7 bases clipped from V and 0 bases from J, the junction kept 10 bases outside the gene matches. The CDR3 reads CSAQKQGGMNTEAFF. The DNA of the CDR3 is TGCAGCGCCCAGAAACAGGGGGGTATGAACACTGAAGCTTTCTTT.

DNA for the CDR3: TGTGCCAGCACCCGGCTAGCGCGGCGTGAGACCCAGTACTTC. It specifies CASTRLARRETQYF. V is TRBV28 and J is TRBJ2-5, with D perhaps TRBD2 (6 bases). V was shortened by 7 bases and J by 5 bases, with 17 bases between the two germline ends. Germline V CDR1 and CDR2: MDHEN, SYDVKM. The length of the CDR3 is 14 residues. The complete variable domain, with remaining parts taken from reference TRBV28 and TRBJ2-5, reads DVKVTQSSRYLVKRTGEKVFLECVQDMDHENMFWYRQDPGLGLRLIYFSYDVKMKEKGDIPEGYSVSREKKERFSLILESASTNQTSMYLCASTRLARRETQYFGPGTRLLVL.

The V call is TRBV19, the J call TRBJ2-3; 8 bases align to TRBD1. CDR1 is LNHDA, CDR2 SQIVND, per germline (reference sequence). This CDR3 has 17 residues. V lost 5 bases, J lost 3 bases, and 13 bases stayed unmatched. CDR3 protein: CASSPEGPDRATDTQYF. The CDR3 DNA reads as TGTGCCAGTAGTCCCGAGGGCCCGGACAGGGCAACAGATACGCAGTATTTT.

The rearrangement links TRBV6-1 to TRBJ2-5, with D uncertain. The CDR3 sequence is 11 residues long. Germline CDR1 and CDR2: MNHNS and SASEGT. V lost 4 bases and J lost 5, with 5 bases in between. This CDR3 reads CASSARETQYF. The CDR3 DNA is TGTGCCAGCAGTGCAAGGGAGACCCAGTACTTC.

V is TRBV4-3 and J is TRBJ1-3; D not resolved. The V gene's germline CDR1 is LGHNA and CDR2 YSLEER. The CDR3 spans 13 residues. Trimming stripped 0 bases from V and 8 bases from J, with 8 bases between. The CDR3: CASSQERDDTIYF. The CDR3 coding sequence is TGCGCCAGCAGCCAAGAGAGGGATGACACCATATATTTT.

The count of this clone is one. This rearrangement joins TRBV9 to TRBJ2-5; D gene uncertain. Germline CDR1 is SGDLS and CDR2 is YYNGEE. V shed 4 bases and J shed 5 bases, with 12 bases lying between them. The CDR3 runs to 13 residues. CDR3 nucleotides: TGTGCCAGCAGCCCCCGGCCCCGGGAGACCCAGTACTTC. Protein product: CASSPRPRETQYF.

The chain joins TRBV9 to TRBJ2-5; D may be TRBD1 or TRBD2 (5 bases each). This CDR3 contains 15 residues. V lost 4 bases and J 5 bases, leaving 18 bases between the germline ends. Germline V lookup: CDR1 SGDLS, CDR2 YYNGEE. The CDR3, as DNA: TGTGCCAGCAGCCCTTCCCTTCGGGGCGAGGAGACCCAGTACTTC. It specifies CASSPSLRGEETQYF.